The rows below give T cell receptor beta chains drawn from one sample of a study of identical twins. TCRdb re-analysed the 5' RACE reads in MiXCR, keeping a single row per CDR3 protein. The sample carries approximately 260,000 distinct CDR3 sequences, about 8.5% recorded once. The same sample was also studied in work on yellow fever vaccine responses in identical twins.

The sample consisted of CD8+ T cells sorted from blood. These receptors all stem from a woman younger than 30 in good health. Each CDR3 is given with its conserved first and last residue. D genes are given only for firm matches. A row's size may be missing; if present it is once, few, many or a size class.

CDR3 protein	CDR3 DNA	clone size	D gene	J gene	V gene
CASSSRGTGEETQYF	TGTGCCAGCAGCTCTCGGGGTACAGGGGAAGAGACCCAGTACTTC	many	TRBD1	TRBJ2-5	TRBV7-9
CASSLANGLAGGDTQYF	TGTGCCAGCAGCTTAGCTAACGGACTAGCGGGAGGGGATACGCAGTATTTT	-	TRBD2	TRBJ2-3	TRBV7-9
CASSTLAGGSETQYF	TGTGCCAGCAGTACCTTAGCGGGAGGGTCGGAGACCCAGTACTTC	-	TRBD2	TRBJ2-5	TRBV6-1
CAWSVTPEQFF	TGTGCCTGGAGTGTTACGCCGGAGCAGTTCTTC	few	-	TRBJ2-1	TRBV30
CASKRQGSFQPQHF	TGTGCCAGCAAAAGGCAGGGTTCGTTTCAGCCCCAGCATTTT	-	-	TRBJ1-5	TRBV27
CASSLALRYEQYF	TGTGCCAGCAGTTTAGCACTCCGGTACGAGCAGTACTTC	-	-	TRBJ2-7	TRBV12-3/TRBV12-4
CASSLTPYQETQYF	TGCGCCAGCAGCTTGACACCGTACCAAGAGACCCAGTACTTC	few	-	TRBJ2-5	TRBV5-1
CEKTDTQYF	TGCGAGAAAACAGATACGCAGTATTTT	-	-	TRBJ2-3	TRBV4-3
CASDGAGVYF	TGTGCCAGCGATGGGGCAGGAGTGTACTTC	few	-	TRBJ2-7	TRBV11-2
CASRPGSGETQYF	TGTGCCAGCAGGCCAGGGAGCGGGGAGACCCAGTACTTC	many	-	TRBJ2-5	TRBV7-9
CASSFYAGVDNQPQHF	TGTGCCAGCAGTTTTTATGCGGGGGTTGACAATCAGCCCCAGCATTTT	many	-	TRBJ1-5	TRBV12-3/TRBV12-4
CSARDAANYGYTF	TGCAGCGCCCGGGACGCTGCTAACTATGGCTACACCTTC	few	-	TRBJ1-2	TRBV29-1
CSARDVGTSVEKLFF	TGCAGTGCTAGAGACGTCGGGACAAGCGTAGAAAAACTGTTTTTT	few	-	TRBJ1-4	TRBV20-1
CATWGAAGYTF	TGTGCCACGTGGGGCGCGGCAGGCTACACCTTC	few	-	TRBJ1-2	TRBV12-3/TRBV12-4
CASSFWLAGGLGLNSGANVLTF	TGCGCCAGCAGCTTTTGGCTAGCGGGGGGGCTAGGGTTGAACTCTGGGGCCAACGTCCTGACTTTC	few	TRBD2	TRBJ2-6	TRBV5-1
CASSQEIGSGTYEQYF	TGTGCCAGCAGCCAAGAAATTGGTAGCGGGACGTACGAGCAGTACTTC	-	TRBD2	TRBJ2-7	TRBV4-2
CASQGYTGELFF	TGTGCCAGCCAGGGGTACACCGGGGAGCTGTTTTTT	-	-	TRBJ2-2	TRBV7-3
CASSFGTVSTYTF	TGTGCCAGCAGTTTCGGGACAGTCTCGACTTACACCTTC	few	TRBD1	TRBJ1-2	TRBV27
CASSAPGPQLRNTIYF	TGTGCCAGCAGTGCGCCCGGGCCCCAGTTACGGAACACCATATATTTT	many	-	TRBJ1-3	TRBV27
CASSGITDRVTDTQYF	TGTGCCAGCAGCGGAATAACGGACAGGGTAACAGATACGCAGTATTTT	few	TRBD1	TRBJ2-3	TRBV5-4
CASSSLPPPLKQFF	TGTGCCAGCAGCTCTCTCCCCCCACCCCTGAAACAGTTCTTC	-	-	TRBJ2-1	TRBV7-6
CASQGMDTGELFF	TGTGCCAGCCAGGGGATGGACACCGGGGAGCTGTTTTTT	many	-	TRBJ2-2	TRBV4-2
CSASIKGGGYSSTEAFF	TGCAGTGCTAGTATTAAGGGAGGGGGCTATTCGAGTACTGAAGCTTTCTTT	-	TRBD1	TRBJ1-1	TRBV20-1
CASSLSRSTEAFF	TGTGCCAGCAGCTTATCCCGCAGCACTGAAGCTTTCTTT	-	-	TRBJ1-1	TRBV7-2
CSARVLRGSEAFF	TGCAGTGCTAGAGTCCTCAGGGGTTCTGAAGCTTTCTTT	few	-	TRBJ1-1	TRBV20-1
CASSSPLYRRQEIQETQYF	TGTGCCAGCAGTTCCCCACTCTACCGGCGACAGGAGATCCAAGAGACCCAGTACTTC	-	-	TRBJ2-5	TRBV11-1
CSARGLHLSLYEQYF	TGCAGTGCTAGAGGCTTGCACCTTTCCCTCTACGAGCAGTACTTC	few	-	TRBJ2-7	TRBV20-1
CSVGTTEREQFF	TGCAGCGTAGGAACAACAGAACGGGAGCAGTTCTTC	medium-sized	-	TRBJ2-1	TRBV29-1
CASSNPPTGLNTEAFF	TGTGCCAGCAGCAACCCCCCAACAGGCCTTAACACTGAAGCTTTCTTT	few	-	TRBJ1-1	TRBV7-6
CASRGVEQYF	TGTGCCAGCAGGGGGGTCGAGCAGTACTTC	many	-	TRBJ2-7	TRBV2
CASSQDLVNEQYF	TGCGCCAGCAGCCAAGATCTAGTGAACGAGCAGTACTTC	-	-	TRBJ2-7	TRBV4-1
CASSQRQITGELFF	TGTGCCAGCAGCCAGAGACAGATCACCGGGGAGCTGTTTTTT	many	-	TRBJ2-2	TRBV9
CASRLSSSYNEQFF	TGTGCCAGCAGACTTTCTTCCTCCTACAATGAGCAGTTCTTC	many	-	TRBJ2-1	TRBV5-6
CASSPRTGNGEQYF	TGTGCCAGCAGTCCGAGGACAGGGAACGGGGAGCAGTACTTC	few	TRBD1	TRBJ2-7	TRBV27
CASSVTAVYPEQKETQYF	TGTGCCAGCAGTGTAACAGCCGTCTACCCGGAACAGAAAGAGACCCAGTACTTC	many	-	TRBJ2-5	TRBV2
CASSPWNEQFF	TGTGCCAGCAGCCCCTGGAATGAGCAGTTCTTC	many	-	TRBJ2-1	TRBV6-2/TRBV6-3
CASSLGDRVGEQYF	TGTGCCAGCAGTTTAGGGGACAGGGTCGGCGAGCAGTACTTC	few	TRBD1	TRBJ2-7	TRBV12-3/TRBV12-4
CASSQGSGIDEQYF	TGCGCCAGCAGCCAAGGTAGCGGGATCGACGAGCAGTACTTC	few	TRBD2	TRBJ2-7	TRBV4-3
CASSPGTSGFWTDTQYF	TGTGCCAGCAGCCCCGGGACTAGCGGTTTTTGGACAGATACGCAGTATTTT	-	TRBD2	TRBJ2-3	TRBV14
CASAGTAYNEQFF	TGTGCTAGTGCCGGGACAGCTTACAATGAGCAGTTCTTC	few	TRBD1	TRBJ2-1	TRBV12-5
CASSTTGETQYF	TGTGCCAGCAGCACTACTGGGGAGACCCAGTACTTC	many	-	TRBJ2-5	TRBV7-9
CASSLKGETQYF	TGTGCCAGCAGTTTGAAGGGGGAGACCCAGTACTTC	-	-	TRBJ2-5	TRBV28
CASSLREIHNEQFF	TGTGCCAGCAGTTTACGGGAGATTCACAATGAGCAGTTCTTC	many	-	TRBJ2-1	TRBV28
CASSSGGRAYEQYF	TGTGCCAGCAGCTCCGGGGGGAGGGCCTACGAGCAGTACTTC	-	TRBD2	TRBJ2-7	TRBV9
CASTGTMPRTEAFF	TGTGCCAGCACCGGAACCATGCCACGCACTGAAGCTTTCTTT	few	-	TRBJ1-1	TRBV6-2/TRBV6-3
CSVITQGTYEQYF	TGCAGCGTCATTACACAGGGGACCTACGAGCAGTACTTC	many	TRBD1	TRBJ2-7	TRBV29-1
CASSSDRLAYSTDTQYF	TGTGCCAGCAGTTCCGACAGACTAGCATACAGCACAGATACGCAGTATTTT	many	TRBD2	TRBJ2-3	TRBV6-5